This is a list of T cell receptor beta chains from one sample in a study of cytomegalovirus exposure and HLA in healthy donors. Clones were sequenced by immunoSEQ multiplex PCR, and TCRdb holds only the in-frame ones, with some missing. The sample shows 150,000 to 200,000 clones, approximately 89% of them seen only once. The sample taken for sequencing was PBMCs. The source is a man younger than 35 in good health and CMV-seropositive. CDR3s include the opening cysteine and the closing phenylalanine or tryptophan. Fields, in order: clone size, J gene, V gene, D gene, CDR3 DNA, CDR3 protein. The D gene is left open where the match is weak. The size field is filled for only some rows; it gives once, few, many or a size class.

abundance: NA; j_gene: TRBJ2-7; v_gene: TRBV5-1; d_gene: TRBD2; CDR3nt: TGCGCCAGCAGCGCGGGGACGGGGACTAGTCCCCTGCAGTACTTC; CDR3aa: CASSAGTGTSPLQYF
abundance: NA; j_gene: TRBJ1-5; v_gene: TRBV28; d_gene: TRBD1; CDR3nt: TGTGCCAGCAGTGGTGGACAGGTCGGGAATCAGCCCCAGCATTTT; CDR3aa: CASSGGQVGNQPQHF
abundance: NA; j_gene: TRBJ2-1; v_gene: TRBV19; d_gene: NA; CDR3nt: TGTGCCAGTTCCCTAGCGATCTCCTACAATGAGCAGTTCTTC; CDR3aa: CASSLAISYNEQFF
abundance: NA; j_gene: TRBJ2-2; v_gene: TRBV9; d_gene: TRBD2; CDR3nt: TGTGCCAGCAGCGCCCCCTCGGGACTAGCGGGATGGGGCACCGGGGAGCTGTTTTTT; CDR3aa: CASSAPSGLAGWGTGELFF
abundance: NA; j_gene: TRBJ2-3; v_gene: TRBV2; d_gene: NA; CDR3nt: TGTGCCAGCAGGGGAGCAGATACGCAGTATTTT; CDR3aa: CASRGADTQYF
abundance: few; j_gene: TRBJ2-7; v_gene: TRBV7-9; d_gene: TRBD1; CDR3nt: TGTGCCAGCAGCTTAGGACAGGGAACATACGAGCAGTACTTC; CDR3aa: CASSLGQGTYEQYF
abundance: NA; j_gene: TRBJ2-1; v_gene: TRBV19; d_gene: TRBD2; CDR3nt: TGTGCCAGTAGTATTCCGGGAGGTCCCCGCGATGAGCAGTTCTTC; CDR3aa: CASSIPGGPRDEQFF
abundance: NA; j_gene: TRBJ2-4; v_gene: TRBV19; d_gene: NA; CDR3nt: TGTGCCAGTAGTAACTTCTACATTCAGTACTTC; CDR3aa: CASSNFYIQYF
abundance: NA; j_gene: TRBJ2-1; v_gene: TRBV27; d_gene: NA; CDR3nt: TGTGCCAGCAGAAAGACTAGTCTAAATGAGCAGTTCTTC; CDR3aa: CASRKTSLNEQFF
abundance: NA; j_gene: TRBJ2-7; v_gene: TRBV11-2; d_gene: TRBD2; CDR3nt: TGTGCCAGCAGCTTAGATCCTGTAGCGGGAGGGCCCTACGAGCAGTACTTC; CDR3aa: CASSLDPVAGGPYEQYF
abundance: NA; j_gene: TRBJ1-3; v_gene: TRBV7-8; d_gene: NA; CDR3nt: TGTGCCGCCGGAGGCTCCTCTGGAAACACCATATATTTT; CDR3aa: CAAGGSSGNTIYF
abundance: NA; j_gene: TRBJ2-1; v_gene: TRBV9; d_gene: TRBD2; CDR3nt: TGTGCCAGCAGCGTAGGCGGGAGGGATTACAATGAGCAGTTCTTC; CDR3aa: CASSVGGRDYNEQFF
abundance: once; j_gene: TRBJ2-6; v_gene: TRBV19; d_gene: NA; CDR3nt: TGTGCCGGGAGGGTACGGACAGCAGGGGCCAACGTCCTGACTTTC; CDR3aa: CAGRVRTAGANVLTF
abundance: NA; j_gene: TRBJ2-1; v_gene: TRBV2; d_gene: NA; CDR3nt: TGTGCCAGCACCCTACAGGCAGTCTCCTACAATGAGCAGTTCTTC; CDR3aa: CASTLQAVSYNEQFF
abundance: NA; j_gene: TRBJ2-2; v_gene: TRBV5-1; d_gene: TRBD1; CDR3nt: TGCGCCAGCAGCTTGGACGGGACAGGGGGCTTTACCGGGGAGCTGTTTTTT; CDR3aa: CASSLDGTGGFTGELFF
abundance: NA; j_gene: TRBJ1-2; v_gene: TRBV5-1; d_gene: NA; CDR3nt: TGCGCCAGCAGCCCCCGGCCGGGGGGCGGCTATGGCTACACCTTC; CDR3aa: CASSPRPGGGYGYTF
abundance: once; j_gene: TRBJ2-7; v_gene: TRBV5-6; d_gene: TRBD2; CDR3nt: TGTGCCAGCAGTCTAGCGGGAGTAGGGTACGAGCAGTACTTC; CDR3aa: CASSLAGVGYEQYF
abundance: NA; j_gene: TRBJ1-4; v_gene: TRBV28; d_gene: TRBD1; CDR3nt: TGTGCCAGCAGTTGGACAGGGGCGAAAAAACTGTTTTTT; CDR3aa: CASSWTGAKKLFF
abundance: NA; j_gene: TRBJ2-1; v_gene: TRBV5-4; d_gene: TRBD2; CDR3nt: TGTGCCAGCAGCTCCTCGGTACTAGCGGGAGATTGGTTTCATGGTGAGCAGTTCTTC; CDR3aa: CASSSSVLAGDWFHGEQFF
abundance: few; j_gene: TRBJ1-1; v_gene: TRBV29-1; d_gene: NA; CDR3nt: TGCAGCGTTGCCGACATCTCGAACACTGAAGCTTTCTTT; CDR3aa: CSVADISNTEAFF
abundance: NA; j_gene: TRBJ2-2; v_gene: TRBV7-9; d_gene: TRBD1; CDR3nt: TGTGCCAGCAGCTGGGACAGTCACACCGGGGAGCTGTTTTTT; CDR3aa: CASSWDSHTGELFF
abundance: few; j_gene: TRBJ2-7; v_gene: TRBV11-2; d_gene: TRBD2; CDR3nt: TGTGCCACCACAGCGGGAGGGAGCCGCGAGCAGTACTTC; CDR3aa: CATTAGGSREQYF
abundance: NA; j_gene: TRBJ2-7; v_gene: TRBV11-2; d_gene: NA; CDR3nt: TGTGCCAGCAGCTTAGATAGAATGGGCGCAGGCTCCTACGAGCAGTACTTC; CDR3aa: CASSLDRMGAGSYEQYF
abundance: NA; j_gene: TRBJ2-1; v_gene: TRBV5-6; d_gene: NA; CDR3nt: TGTGCCAGCAGCTTGATGTGGCTAGGAAGGTTCGATGAGCAGTTCTTC; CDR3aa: CASSLMWLGRFDEQFF
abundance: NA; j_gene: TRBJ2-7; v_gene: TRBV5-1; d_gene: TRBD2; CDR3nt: TGCGCCAGCAGCTTGGGGGATTTAGCGGGAGGGCCCTACGAGCAGTACTTC; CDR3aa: CASSLGDLAGGPYEQYF
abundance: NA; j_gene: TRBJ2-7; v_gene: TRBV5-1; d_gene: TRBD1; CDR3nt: TGCGCCAGCAGCTCGGGGACAGTTCGATTAGTGGAGCAGTACTTC; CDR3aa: CASSSGTVRLVEQYF
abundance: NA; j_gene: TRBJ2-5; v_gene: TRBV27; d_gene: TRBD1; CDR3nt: TGTGCCAGCAGTCGTGACAGGGCTGCTCAAGAGACCCAGTACTTC; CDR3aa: CASSRDRAAQETQYF